The 6 T cell receptor beta chains in this list originate from one sample, sequenced in a study of identical twins (dated by TCRdb to about 2016). Receptors were amplified or captured by 5' RACE. Sequencing took place on an Illumina HiSeq 2000. TCRdb handled the public reads itself, with Q25 trimming in fastp and clone calling in MiXCR, and kept productive beta chains. Rows merge per CDR3 protein into single entries with the most common DNA and genes. The sample data list about 890,000 distinct CDR3 sequences, and roughly 12% of these were observed just once. Around 1.5% of the sample lies in the top ten. These data are also associated with another study on yellow fever vaccine responses in identical twins.

Material for sequencing was PBMCs. All receptors derive from a woman aged 18 to 35 in good health.

The V call is TRBV20-1, the J call TRBJ2-3, with a possible D match to TRBD1 (6 bases). V was cut by 3 bases and J by 3 bases, with 7 bases left in between. Germline loops: CDR1 DFQATT, CDR2 SNEGSKA (reference sequence). This CDR3 has 12 amino acids. This chain's CDR3 is CSASQGTDTQYF. The CDR3 DNA sequence: TGCAGTGCTAGCCAGGGGACAGATACGCAGTATTTT.

The count of this clonotype is one. The chain recombines TRBV19 with TRBJ2-3; 8 nucleotides line up with TRBD1. The CDR3 covers 16 residues. Germline V lookup: CDR1 LNHDA, CDR2 SQIVND (reference sequence). J gave up 4 bases and V 5 bases, and 11 bases lay outside the gene matches. The CDR3 spells CASSFGQGKRPDTQYF. CDR3 nucleotides: TGTGCCAGTAGTTTCGGACAGGGTAAACGTCCAGATACGCAGTATTTT.

The sample holds a few counts of this clonotype. The chain employs TRBV18 and TRBJ2-7; D is unclear. This CDR3 has 13 residues. CDR1 and CDR2 from the germline V gene are KGHSH and LQKENI. V shed 2 bases and J shed 3 bases, with 8 bases lying between them. The CDR3 region is CASSPGRIYEQYV. CDR3 nucleotide sequence: TGTGCCAGCTCACCAGGACGTATCTACGAGCAGTACGTC.

This clonotype was seen more than once but under ten times. The chain carries TRBV5-1 and TRBJ2-5, with D perhaps given as TRBD1 or TRBD2 (5 bases each). Germline V gene data show CDR1 as SGHRS and CDR2 as YFSETQ. The CDR3 extends over 15 amino acids. Trimming removed 1 base at V and 2 bases at J, with 12 bases between. CDR3 sequence (DNA): TGCGCCAGCAGCTTGAGTCCAGGGACGCAAGAGACCCAGTACTTC. Its translation is CASSLSPGTQETQYF.

J is TRBJ2-1 and V is TRBV7-9; TRBD2 matches at 15 bases. In germline, CDR1 is SEHNR, CDR2 FQNEAQ (reference sequence). The junction had 2 bases not matched to a gene; V was cut back by 5 bases and J by 6 bases. The CDR3 sequence is 15 residues long. CDR3 sequence: CASSGLAGGPNEQFF. The CDR3, as DNA: TGTGCCAGCAGCGGACTAGCGGGAGGGCCCAATGAGCAGTTCTTC.

The table lists this clonotype with many counts. The chain has TRBV28 and TRBJ2-2; D gene ambiguous. CDR3 length: 12 residues. V lost 7 bases to trimming and J lost 2 bases, with 5 bases between them. Looked up from germline, CDR1 is MDHEN and CDR2 is SYDVKM. CDR3 nucleotides: TGTGCCAGCACCATAAACACCGGGGAGCTGTTTTTT. The encoded protein is CASTINTGELFF.